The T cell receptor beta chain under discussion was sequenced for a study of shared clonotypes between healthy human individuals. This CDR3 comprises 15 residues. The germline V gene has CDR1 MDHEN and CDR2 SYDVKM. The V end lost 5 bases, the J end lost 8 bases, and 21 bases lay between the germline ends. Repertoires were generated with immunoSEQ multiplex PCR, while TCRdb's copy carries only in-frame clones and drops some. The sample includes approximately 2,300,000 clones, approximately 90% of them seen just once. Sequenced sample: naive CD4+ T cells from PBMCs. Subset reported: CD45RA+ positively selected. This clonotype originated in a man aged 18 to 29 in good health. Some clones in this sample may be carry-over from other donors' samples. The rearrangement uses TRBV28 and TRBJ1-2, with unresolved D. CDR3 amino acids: CASSPRTETLGGYTF. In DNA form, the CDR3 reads TGTGCCAGCAGTCCCCGGACGGAAACCTTGGGGGGCTACACCTTC.